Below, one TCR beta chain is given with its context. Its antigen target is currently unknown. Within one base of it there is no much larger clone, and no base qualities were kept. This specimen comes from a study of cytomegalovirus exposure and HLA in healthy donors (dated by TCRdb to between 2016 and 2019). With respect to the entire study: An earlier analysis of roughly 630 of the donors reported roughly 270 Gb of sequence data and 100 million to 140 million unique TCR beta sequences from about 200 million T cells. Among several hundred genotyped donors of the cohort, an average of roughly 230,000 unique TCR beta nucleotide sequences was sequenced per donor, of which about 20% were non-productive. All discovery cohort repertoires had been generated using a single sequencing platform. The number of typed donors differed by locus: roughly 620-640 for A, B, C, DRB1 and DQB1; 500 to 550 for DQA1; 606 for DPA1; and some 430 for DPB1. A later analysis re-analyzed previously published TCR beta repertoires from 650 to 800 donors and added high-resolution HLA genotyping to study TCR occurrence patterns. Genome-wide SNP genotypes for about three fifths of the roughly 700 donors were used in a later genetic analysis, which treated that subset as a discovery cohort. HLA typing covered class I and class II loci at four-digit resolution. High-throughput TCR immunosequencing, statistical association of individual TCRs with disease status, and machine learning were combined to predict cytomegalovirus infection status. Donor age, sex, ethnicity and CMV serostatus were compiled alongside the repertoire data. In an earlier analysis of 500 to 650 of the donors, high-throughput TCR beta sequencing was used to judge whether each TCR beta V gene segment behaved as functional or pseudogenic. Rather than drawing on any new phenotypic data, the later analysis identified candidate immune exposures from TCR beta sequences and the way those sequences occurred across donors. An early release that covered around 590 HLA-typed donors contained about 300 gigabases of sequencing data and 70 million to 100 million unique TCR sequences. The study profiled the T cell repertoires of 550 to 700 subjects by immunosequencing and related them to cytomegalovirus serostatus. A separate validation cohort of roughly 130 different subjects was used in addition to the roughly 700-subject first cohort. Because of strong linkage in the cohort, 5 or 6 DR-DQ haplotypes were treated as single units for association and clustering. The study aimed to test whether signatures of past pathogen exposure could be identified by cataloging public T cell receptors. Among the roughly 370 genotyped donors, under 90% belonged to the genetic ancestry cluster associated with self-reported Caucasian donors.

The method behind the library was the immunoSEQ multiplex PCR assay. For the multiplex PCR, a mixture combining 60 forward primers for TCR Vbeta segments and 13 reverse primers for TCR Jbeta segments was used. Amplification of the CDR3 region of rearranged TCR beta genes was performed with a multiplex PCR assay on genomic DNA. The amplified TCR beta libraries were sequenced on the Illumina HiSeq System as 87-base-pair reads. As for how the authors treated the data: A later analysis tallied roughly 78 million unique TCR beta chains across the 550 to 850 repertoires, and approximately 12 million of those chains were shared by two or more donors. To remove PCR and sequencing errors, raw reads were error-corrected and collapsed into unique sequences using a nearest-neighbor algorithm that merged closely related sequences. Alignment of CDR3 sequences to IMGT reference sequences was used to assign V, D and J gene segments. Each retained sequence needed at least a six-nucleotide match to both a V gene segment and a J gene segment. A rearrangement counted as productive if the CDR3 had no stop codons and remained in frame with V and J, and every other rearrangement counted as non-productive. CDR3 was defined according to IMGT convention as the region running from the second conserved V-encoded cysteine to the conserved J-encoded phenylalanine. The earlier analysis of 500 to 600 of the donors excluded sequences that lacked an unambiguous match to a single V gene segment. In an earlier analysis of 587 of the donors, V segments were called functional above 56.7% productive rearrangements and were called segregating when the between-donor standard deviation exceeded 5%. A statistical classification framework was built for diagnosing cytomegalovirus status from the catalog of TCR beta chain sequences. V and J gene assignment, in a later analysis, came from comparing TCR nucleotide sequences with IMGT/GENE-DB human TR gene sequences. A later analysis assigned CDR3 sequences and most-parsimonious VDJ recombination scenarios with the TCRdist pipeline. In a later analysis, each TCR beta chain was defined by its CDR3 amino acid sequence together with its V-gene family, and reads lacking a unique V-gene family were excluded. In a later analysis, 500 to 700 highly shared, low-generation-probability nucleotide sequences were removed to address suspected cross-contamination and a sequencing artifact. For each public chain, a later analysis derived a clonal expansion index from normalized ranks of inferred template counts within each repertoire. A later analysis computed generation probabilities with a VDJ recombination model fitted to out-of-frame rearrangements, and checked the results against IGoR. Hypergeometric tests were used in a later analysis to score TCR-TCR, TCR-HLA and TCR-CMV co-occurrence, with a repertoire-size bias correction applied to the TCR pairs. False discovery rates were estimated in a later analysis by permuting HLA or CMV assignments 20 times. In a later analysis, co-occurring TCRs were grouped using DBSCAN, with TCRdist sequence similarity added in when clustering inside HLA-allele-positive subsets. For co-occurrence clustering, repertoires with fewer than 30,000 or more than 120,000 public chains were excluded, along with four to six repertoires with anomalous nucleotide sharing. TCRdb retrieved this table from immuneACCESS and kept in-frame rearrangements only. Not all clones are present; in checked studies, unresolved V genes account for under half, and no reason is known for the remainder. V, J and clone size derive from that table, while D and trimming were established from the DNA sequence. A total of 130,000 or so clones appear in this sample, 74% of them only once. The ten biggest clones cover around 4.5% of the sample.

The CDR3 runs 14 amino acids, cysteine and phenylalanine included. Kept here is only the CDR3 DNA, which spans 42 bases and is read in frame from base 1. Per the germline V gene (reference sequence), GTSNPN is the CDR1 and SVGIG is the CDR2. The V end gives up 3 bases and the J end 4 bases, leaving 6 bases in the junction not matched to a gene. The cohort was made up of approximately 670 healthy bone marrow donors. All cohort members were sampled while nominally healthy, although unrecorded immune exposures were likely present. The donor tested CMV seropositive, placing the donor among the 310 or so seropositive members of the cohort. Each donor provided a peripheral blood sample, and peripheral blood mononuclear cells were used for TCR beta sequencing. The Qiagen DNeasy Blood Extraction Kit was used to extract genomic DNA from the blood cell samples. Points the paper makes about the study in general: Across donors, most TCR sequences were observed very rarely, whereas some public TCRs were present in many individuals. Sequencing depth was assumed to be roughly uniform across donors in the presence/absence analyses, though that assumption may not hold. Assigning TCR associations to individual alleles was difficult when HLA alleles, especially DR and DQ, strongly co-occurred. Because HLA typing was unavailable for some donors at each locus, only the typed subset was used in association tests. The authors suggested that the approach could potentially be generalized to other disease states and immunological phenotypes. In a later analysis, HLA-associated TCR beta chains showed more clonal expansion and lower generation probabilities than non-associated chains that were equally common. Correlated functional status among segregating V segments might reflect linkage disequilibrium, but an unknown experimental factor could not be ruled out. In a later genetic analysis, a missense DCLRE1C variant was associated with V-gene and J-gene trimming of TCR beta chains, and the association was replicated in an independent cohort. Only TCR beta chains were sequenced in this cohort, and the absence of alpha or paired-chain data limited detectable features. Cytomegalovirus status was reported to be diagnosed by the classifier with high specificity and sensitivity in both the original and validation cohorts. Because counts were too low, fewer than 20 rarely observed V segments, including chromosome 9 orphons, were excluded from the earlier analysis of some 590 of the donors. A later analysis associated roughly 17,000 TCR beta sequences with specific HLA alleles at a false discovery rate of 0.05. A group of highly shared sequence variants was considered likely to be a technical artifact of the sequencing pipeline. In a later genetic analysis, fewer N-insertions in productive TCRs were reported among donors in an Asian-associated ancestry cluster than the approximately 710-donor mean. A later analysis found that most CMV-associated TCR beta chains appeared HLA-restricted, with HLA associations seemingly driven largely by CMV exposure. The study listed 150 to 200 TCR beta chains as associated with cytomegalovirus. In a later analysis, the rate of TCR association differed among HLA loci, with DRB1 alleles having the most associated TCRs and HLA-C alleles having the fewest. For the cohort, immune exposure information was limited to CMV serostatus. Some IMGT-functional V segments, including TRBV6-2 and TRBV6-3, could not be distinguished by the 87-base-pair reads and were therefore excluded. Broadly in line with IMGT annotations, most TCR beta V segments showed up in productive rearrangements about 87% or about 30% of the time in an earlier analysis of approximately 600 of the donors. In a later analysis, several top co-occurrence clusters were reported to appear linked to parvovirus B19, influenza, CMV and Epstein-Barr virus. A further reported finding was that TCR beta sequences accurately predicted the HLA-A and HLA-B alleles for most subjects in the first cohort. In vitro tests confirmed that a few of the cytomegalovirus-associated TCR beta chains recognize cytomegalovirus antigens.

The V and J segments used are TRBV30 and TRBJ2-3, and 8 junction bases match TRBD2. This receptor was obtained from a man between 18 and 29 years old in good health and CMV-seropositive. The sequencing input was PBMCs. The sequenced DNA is TGTGCCTGGAGATCCGGGAGGGCCCCAGATACGCAGTATTTT. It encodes CAWRSGRAPDTQYF.